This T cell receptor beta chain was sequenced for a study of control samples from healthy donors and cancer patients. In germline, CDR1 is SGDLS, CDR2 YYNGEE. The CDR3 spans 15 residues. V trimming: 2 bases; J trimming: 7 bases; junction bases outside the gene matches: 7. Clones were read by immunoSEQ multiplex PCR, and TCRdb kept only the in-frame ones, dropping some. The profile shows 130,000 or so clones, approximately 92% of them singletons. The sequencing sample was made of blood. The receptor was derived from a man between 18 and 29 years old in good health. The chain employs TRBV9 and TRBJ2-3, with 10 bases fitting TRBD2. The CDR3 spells CASSVVGTSAYTQYF. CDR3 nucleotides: TGTGCCAGCAGCGTCGTGGGGACTAGCGCTTATACGCAGTATTTT.